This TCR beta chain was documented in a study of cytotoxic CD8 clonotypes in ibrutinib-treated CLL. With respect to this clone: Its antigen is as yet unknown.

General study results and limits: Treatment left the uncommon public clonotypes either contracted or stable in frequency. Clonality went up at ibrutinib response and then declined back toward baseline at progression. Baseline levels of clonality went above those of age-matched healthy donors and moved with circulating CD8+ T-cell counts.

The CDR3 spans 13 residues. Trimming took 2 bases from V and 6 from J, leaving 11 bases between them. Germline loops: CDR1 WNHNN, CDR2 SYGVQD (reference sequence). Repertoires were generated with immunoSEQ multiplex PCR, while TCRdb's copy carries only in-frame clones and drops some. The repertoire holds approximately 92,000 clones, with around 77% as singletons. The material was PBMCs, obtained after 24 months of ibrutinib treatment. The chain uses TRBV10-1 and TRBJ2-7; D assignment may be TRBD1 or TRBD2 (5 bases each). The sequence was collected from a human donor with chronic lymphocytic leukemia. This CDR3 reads CASSEPGQSEQYF. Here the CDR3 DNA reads TGCGCCAGCAGTGAGCCGGGGCAAAGCGAGCAGTACTTC.